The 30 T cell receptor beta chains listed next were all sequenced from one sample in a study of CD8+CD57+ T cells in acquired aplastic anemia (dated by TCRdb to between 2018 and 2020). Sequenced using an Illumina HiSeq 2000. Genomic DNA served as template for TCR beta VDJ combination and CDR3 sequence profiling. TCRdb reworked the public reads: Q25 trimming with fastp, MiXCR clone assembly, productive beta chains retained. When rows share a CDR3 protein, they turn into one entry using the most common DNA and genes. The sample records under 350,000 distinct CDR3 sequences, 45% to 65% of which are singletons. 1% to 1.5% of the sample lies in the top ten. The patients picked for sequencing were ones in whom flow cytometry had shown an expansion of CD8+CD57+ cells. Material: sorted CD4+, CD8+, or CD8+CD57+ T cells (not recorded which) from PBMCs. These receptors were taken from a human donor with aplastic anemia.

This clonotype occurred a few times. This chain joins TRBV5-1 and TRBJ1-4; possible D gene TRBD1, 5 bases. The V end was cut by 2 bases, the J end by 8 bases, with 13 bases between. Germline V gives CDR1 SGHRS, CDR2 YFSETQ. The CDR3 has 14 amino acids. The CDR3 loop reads CASSFGGEGEKLFF. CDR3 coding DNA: TGCGCCAGCAGCTTTGGAGGGGAGGGCGAAAAACTGTTTTTT. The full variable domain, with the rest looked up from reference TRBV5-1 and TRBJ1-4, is KAGVTQTPRYLIKTRGQQVTLSCSPISGHRSVSWYQQTPGQGLQFLFEYFSETQRNKGNFPGRFSGRQFSNSRSEMNVSTLELGDSALYLCASSFGGEGEKLFFGSGTQLSVL.

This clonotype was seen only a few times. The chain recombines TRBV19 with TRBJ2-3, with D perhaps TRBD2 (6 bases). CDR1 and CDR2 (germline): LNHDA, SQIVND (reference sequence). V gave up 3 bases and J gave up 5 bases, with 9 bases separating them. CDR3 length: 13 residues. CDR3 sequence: CASSIPGVDTQYF. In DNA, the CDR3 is TGTGCCAGTAGTATCCCGGGGGTAGATACGCAGTATTTT.

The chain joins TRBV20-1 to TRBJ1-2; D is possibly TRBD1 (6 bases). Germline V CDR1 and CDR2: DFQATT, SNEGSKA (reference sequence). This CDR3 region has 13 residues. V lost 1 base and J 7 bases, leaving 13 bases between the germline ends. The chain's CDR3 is CSARVSGVAGYTF. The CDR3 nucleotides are TGCAGTGCTAGAGTTTCAGGGGTTGCTGGCTACACCTTC.

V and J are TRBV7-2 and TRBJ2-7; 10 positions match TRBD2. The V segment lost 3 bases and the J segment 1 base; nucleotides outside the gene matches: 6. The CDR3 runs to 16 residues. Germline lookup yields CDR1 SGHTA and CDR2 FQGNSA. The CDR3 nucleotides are TGTGCCAGCAGCTTGGGGCAAGCGGGAGGGTCCTACGAGCAGTACTTC. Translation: CASSLGQAGGSYEQYF.

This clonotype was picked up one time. The CDR3, as DNA: TGTGCCACCAGTGACCGCTACAAGCCCCAGCATTTT. Amino acid sequence: CATSDRYKPQHF. J is TRBJ1-5 and V is TRBV24-1; no reliable D call. Germline CDR1 and CDR2: KGHDR and SFDVKD. The CDR3 is 12 amino acids. The V gene lost 4 bases and the J gene lost 8 bases, with 8 bases spanning the gap.

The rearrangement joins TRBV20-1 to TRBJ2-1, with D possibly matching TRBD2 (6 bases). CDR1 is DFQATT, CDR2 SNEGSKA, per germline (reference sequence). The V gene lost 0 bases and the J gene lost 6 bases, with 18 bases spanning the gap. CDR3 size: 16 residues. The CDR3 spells CSARDPRGSPSNEQFF. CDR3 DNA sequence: TGCAGTGCTAGAGATCCCCGGGGGAGCCCCTCCAATGAGCAGTTCTTC.

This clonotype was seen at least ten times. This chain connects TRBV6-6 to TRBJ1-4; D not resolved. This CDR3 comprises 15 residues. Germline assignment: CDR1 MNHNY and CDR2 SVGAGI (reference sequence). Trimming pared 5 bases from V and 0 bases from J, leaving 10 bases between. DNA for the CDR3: TGTGCCAGCAGTCCCCAGGAACCAACTAATGAAAAACTGTTTTTT. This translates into CASSPQEPTNEKLFF.

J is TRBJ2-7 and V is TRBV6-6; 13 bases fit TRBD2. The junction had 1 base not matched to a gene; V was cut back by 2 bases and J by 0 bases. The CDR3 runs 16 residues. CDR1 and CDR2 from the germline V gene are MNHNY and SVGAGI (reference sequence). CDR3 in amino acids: CASSYRLAGGSYEQYF. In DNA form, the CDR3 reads TGTGCCAGCAGTTACCGACTAGCGGGAGGCTCCTACGAGCAGTACTTC.

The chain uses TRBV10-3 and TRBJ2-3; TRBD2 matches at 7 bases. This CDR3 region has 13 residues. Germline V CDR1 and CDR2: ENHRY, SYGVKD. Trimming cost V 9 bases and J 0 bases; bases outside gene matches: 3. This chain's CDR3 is CAILATSTDTQYF. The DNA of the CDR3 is TGTGCCATACTAGCGACGAGCACAGATACGCAGTATTTT.

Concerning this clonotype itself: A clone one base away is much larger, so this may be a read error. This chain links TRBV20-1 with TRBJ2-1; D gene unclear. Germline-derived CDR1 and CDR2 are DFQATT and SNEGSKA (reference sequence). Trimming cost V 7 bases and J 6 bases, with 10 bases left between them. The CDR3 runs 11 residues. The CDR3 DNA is TGCAGTGTCGGCCTTCGCAATGAGCAGTTCTTC. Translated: CSVGLRNEQFF.

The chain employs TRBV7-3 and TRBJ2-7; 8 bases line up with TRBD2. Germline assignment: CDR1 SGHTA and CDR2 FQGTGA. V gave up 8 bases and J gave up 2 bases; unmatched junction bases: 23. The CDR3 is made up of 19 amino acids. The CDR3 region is CASARSSLYLSGGTYEQYF. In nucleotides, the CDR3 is TGTGCCAGCGCCCGTAGCAGCTTATATTTGAGCGGGGGAACCTACGAGCAGTACTTC.

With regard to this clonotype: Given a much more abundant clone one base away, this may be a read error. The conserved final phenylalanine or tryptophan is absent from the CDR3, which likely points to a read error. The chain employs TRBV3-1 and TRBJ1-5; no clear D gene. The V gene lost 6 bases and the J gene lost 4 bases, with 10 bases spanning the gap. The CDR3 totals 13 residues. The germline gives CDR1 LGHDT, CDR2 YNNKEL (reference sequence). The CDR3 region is CASSPSLNQPQHS. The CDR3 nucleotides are TGTGCCAGCAGTCCGAGCCTGAATCAGCCCCAGCATTCT.

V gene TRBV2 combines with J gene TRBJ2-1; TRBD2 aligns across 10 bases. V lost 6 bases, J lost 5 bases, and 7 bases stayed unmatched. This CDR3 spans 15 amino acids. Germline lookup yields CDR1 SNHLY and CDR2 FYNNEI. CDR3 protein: CASRDLAGEDNEQFF. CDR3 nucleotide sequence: TGTGCCAGCAGGGATCTAGCGGGAGAGGACAATGAGCAGTTCTTC. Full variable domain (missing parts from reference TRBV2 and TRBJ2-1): EPEVTQTPSHQVTQMGQEVILRCVPISNHLYFYWYRQILGQKVEFLVSFYNNEISEKSEIFDDQFSVERPDGSNFTLKIRSTKLEDSAMYFCASRDLAGEDNEQFFGPGTRLTVL.

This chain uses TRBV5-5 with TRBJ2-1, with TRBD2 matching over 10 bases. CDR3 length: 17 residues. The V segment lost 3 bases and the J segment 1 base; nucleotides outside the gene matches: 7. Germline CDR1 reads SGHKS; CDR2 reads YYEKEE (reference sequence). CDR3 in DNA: TGTGCCAGCAGCTCCATACTAGCGGGACGGTCCTACAATGAGCAGTTCTTC. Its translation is CASSSILAGRSYNEQFF.

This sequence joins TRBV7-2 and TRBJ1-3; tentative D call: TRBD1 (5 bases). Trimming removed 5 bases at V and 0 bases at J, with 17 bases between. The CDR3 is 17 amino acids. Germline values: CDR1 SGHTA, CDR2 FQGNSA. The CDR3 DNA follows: TGTGCCAGCAGCAAGTACTGGGGACTCGGCTCTGGAAACACCATATATTTT. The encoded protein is CASSKYWGLGSGNTIYF.

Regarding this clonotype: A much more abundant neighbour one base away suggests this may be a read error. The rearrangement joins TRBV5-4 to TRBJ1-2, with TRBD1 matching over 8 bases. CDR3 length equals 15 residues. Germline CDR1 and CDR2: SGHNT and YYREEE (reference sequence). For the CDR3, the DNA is TGTGCCAGCGGCTTCAACAGGGGGGAAAACTATGGCTACACCTTC. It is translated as CASGFNRGENYGYTF.

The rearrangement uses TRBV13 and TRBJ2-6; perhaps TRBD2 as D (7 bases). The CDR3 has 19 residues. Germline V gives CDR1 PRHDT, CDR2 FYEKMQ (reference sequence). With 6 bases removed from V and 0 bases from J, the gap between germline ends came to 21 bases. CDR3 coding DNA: TGTGCCAGCAGTGACGGGGGGCGTTCCTGGGGCTCTGGGGCCAACGTCCTGACTTTC. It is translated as CASSDGGRSWGSGANVLTF. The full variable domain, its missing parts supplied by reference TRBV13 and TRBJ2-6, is AAGVIQSPRHLIKEKRETATLKCYPIPRHDTVYWYQQGPGQDPQFLISFYEKMQSDKGSIPDRFSAQQFSDYHSELNMSSLELGDSALYFCASSDGGRSWGSGANVLTFGAGSRLTVL.

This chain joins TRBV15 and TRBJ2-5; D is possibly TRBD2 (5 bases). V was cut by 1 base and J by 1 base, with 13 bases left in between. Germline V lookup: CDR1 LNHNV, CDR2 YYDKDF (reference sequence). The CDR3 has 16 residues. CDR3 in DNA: TGTGCCACCAGCAGAGTCCTAGCAGCTCTCCAAGAGACCCAGTACTTC. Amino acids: CATSRVLAALQETQYF.

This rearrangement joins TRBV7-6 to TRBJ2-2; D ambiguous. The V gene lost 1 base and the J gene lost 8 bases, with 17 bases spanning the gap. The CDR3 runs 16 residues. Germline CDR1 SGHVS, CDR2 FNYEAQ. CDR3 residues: CASSLELGLHSGELFF. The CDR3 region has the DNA TGTGCCAGCAGCTTAGAGCTCGGTTTGCACTCAGGGGAGCTGTTTTTT.

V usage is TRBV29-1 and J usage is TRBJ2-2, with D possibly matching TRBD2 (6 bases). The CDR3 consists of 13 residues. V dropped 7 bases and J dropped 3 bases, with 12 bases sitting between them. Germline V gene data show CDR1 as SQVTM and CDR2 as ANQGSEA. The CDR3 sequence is CSGVGRHTGELFF. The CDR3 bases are TGCAGCGGGGTGGGGAGGCACACCGGGGAGCTGTTTTTT.

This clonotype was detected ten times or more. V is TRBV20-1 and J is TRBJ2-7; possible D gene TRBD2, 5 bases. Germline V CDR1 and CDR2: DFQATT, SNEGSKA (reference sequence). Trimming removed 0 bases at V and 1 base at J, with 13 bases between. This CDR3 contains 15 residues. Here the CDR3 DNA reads TGCAGTGCTAGAGATAGAAGACTAATATCCTACGAGCAGTACTTC. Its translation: CSARDRRLISYEQYF.

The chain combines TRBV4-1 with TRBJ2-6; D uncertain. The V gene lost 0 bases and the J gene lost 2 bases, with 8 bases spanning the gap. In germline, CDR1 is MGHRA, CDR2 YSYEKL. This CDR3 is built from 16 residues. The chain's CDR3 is CASSQERVTGANVLTF. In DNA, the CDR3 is TGCGCCAGCAGCCAAGAGCGAGTAACTGGGGCCAACGTCCTGACTTTC.

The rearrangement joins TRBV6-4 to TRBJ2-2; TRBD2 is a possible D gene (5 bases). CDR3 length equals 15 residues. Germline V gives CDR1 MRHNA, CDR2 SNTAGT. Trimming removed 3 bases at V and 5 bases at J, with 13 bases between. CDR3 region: CASSEEGRGTGELFF. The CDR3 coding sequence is TGTGCCAGCAGTGAAGAGGGTCGCGGTACCGGGGAGCTGTTTTTT.

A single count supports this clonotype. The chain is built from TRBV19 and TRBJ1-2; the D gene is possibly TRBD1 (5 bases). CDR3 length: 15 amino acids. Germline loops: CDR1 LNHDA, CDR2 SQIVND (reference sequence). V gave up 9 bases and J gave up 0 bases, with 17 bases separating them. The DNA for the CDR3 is TGTGCCAGCACTCCAGCCGGGGGGGCTAACTATGGCTACACCTTC. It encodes CASTPAGGANYGYTF.

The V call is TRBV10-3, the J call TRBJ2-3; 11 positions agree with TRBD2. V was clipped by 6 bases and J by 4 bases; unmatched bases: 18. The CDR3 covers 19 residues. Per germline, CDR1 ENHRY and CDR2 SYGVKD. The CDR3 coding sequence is TGTGCCATCAGCGTTGACCCTTTTAGCGGGGGGGCCAGGGCAGATACGCAGTATTTT. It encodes CAISVDPFSGGARADTQYF.

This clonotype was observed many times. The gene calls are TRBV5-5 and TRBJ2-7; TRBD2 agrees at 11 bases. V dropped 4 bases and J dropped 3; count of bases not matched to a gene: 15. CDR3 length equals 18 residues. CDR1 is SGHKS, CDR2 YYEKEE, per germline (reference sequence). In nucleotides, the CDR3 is TGTGCCAGCAGCGGGGGGACTAGCGGCCCAGGCTCTCACTACGAGCAGTACTTC. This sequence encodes CASSGGTSGPGSHYEQYF. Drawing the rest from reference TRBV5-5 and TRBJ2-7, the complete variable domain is DAGVTQSPTHLIKTRGQQVTLRCSPISGHKSVSWYQQVLGQGPQFIFQYYEKEERGRGNFPDRFSARQFPNYSSELNVNALLLGDSALYLCASSGGTSGPGSHYEQYFGPGTRLTVT.

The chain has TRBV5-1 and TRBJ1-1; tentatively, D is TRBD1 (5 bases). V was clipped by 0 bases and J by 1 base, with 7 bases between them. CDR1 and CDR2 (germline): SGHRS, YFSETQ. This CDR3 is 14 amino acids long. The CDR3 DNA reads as TGCGCCAGCAGCTTGGAGACAGCGAACACTGAAGCTTTCTTT. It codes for CASSLETANTEAFF.

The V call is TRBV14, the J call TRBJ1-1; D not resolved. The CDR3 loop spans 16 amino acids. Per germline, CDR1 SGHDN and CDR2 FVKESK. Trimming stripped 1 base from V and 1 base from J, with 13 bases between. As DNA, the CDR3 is TGTGCCAGCAGCCAAGTTGTGCGGGGAGGGAACACTGAAGCTTTCTTT. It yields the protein CASSQVVRGGNTEAFF.

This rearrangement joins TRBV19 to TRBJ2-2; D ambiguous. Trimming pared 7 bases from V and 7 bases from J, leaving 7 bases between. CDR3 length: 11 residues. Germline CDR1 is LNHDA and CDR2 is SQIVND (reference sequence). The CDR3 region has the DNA TGTGCCAGTAAGAGTAGCGGGGAGCTGTTTTTT. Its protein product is CASKSSGELFF.

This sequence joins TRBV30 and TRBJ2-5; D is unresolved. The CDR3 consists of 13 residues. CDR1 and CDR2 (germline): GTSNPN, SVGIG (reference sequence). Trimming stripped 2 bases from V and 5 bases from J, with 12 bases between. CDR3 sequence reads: CAWSWSLIETQYF. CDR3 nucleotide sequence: TGTGCCTGGAGTTGGTCGTTAATTGAGACCCAGTACTTC.